This T cell receptor beta chain was observed in a study of OX40 agonist ivuxolimab in advanced cancers. The table came from immunoSEQ multiplex PCR; TCRdb's copy has only in-frame clones and leaves some out. The sample yields approximately 58,000 clones, approximately 90% seen once. A word on this clone: As yet, its antigen is unknown.

Study outcomes and limitations: Also present in some nonresponders was a low level of normalized T-cell clonal expansion. CD4+ and CD8+ blood T cells expanded clonally by week 6 at 0.1 to 3.0 mg/kg.

The receptor's source is an adult with an advanced solid tumor such as melanoma, head and neck, liver or kidney cancer. The specimen comprised CD4+ or CD8+ T cells sorted from blood, sampled in a trial of the OX40 agonist ivuxolimab.

The CDR3 bases are TGTGCCAGCAGTTCATCCTCTTACAATGAGCAGTTCTTC. Protein product: CASSSSSYNEQFF. The gene calls are TRBV7-3 and TRBJ2-1; D ambiguous. Trimming took off 6 bases at V and 4 bases at J, with 10 bases between the two ends. The CDR3 has 13 amino acids. Germline CDR1 is SGHTA and CDR2 is FQGTGA.